A single sample is the source of the 21 T cell receptor beta chains below, sequenced in a study of Tregs in tolerant kidney transplant recipients. Measured with immunoSEQ multiplex PCR; TCRdb has only the in-frame clones, and not every one. The data contain tens of thousands of clones, less than 90% of them seen just once; the ten biggest clones take up around 4.5%. The sample comprised CD4+ T cells from blood. The receptor set was obtained from a human donor in good health.

The CDR3 loop reads CASSPEGQGARFF. The CDR3 DNA reads as TGTGCCAGCTCACCAGAGGGACAGGGGGCAAGGTTCTTC. The chain links TRBV18 to TRBJ2-1; TRBD1 matches 12 bases. The length of the CDR3 is 13 residues. Losses at the gene ends were 2 bases for V and 15 bases for J; bases not matched to a gene: 5. Germline V CDR1 and CDR2: KGHSH, LQKENI.

This sequence joins TRBV2 and TRBJ1-1, with D hard to call. The CDR3 sequence is 13 residues long. Trimming took off 6 bases at V and 0 bases at J, with 8 bases between the two ends. Germline CDR1 reads SNHLY; CDR2 reads FYNNEI. The CDR3 DNA is TGTGCCAGCAGCGCCAAGATGAACACTGAAGCTTTCTTT. Translating it yields CASSAKMNTEAFF.

The V call is TRBV11-2, the J call TRBJ2-1; 8 bases are a match to TRBD2. The V and J ends lost 6 bases and 0 bases, in that order; junction bases with no gene match: 10. CDR1 is SGHAT, CDR2 FQNNGV, per germline. This CDR3 is 17 amino acids long. The CDR3 nucleotides are TGTGCCAGCAGTCCATTCCTGGGGACTAGCTCCTACAATGAGCAGTTCTTC. Its protein product is CASSPFLGTSSYNEQFF.

The chain combines TRBV28 with TRBJ2-7; possibly TRBD2 for D (5 bases). The V end was cut by 4 bases, the J end by 4 bases, with 8 bases between. The CDR3 runs 12 residues. Germline CDR1 and CDR2: MDHEN and SYDVKM. The CDR3 sequence is CASSSGSYEQYF. The DNA of the CDR3 is TGTGCCAGCAGTTCGGGGTCGTACGAGCAGTACTTC. The variable domain in full, completed from reference TRBV28 and TRBJ2-7, reads DVKVTQSSRYLVKRTGEKVFLECVQDMDHENMFWYRQDPGLGLRLIYFSYDVKMKEKGDIPEGYSVSREKKERFSLILESASTNQTSMYLCASSSGSYEQYFGPGTRLTVT.

This chain connects TRBV6-1 to TRBJ2-3; unclear D gene. The CDR3 sequence is 13 residues long. Deletions cut 4 bases from V and 2 bases from J, with 7 bases between. Germline V gene lookup returns CDR1 MNHNS and CDR2 SASEGT. The CDR3 DNA is TGTGCCAGCAGTGGGCAGTTCACAGATACGCAGTATTTT. Its translation: CASSGQFTDTQYF.

This clone was picked up a small number of times. The chain is built from TRBV7-2 and TRBJ2-1; 9 positions match TRBD1. Germline lookup yields CDR1 SGHTA and CDR2 FQGNSA. V lost 4 bases to trimming and J lost 6 bases; unmatched junction nucleotides: 10. CDR3 length equals 16 residues. CDR3 in amino acids: CASSSQGAGWGNEQFF. The CDR3 DNA reads TGTGCCAGCAGCTCACAGGGGGCTGGGTGGGGCAATGAGCAGTTCTTC.

The rearrangement uses TRBV5-5 and TRBJ2-7; tentatively, D is TRBD2 (5 bases). The germline V gene encodes CDR1 SGHKS and CDR2 YYEKEE (reference sequence). The CDR3 runs to 14 residues. Trimming stripped 6 bases from V and 6 bases from J, with 19 bases between. This CDR3 reads CASTTTGVLSEQYF. CDR3 nucleotide sequence: TGTGCCAGCACCACCACCGGGGTCCTGAGCGAGCAGTACTTC.

The rearrangement links TRBV6-5 to TRBJ2-7, with D possibly matching TRBD1 (6 bases). The germline gives CDR1 MNHEY, CDR2 SVGAGI. Between the trimmed V and J ends, which lost 5 bases and 7 bases, there was a span of 12 bases. The CDR3 is 12 residues long. This CDR3 reads CASSRLTGEQYF. CDR3 in DNA: TGTGCCAGCAGTCGCCTCACAGGGGAGCAGTACTTC.

The gene calls are TRBV5-4 and TRBJ2-5; 7 nucleotides align to TRBD2. V lost 4 bases to trimming and J lost 5 bases; unmatched junction nucleotides: 20. The CDR3 consists of 18 residues. Germline values: CDR1 SGHNT, CDR2 YYREEE (reference sequence). The CDR3 region is CASSGGGAVLPSGETQYF. The CDR3 DNA reads TGTGCCAGCAGCGGGGGGGGAGCGGTCCTCCCCTCCGGGGAGACCCAGTACTTC.

The rearrangement links TRBV6-6 to TRBJ2-3, with 9 nucleotides matching TRBD2. CDR1 and CDR2 (germline): MNHNY, SVGAGI (reference sequence). V shed 7 bases and J 6 bases; nucleotides not matched to a gene: 8. This CDR3 is built from 14 residues. The CDR3 reads CASKGAGGGDTQYF. DNA for the CDR3: TGTGCCAGCAAAGGAGCGGGGGGAGGTGATACGCAGTATTTT.

About this clone: A junction boundary mismatches the germline segment, possibly from a read error. The chain recombines TRBV15 with TRBJ2-1; no reliable D call. CDR3 length: 13 amino acids. Germline V CDR1 and CDR2: LNHNV, YYDKDF (reference sequence). The CDR3 sequence is CATRPDSHNEQFF. In DNA, the CDR3 is TGTGCCACCAGACCTGACTCCCACAATGAGCAGTTCTTC.

V gene TRBV9 combines with J gene TRBJ2-1, with 9 nucleotides matching TRBD2. The CDR3 consists of 15 residues. Germline trimming cut 1 base from V and 7 bases from J; bases unmatched to any gene: 6. Germline V gene lookup returns CDR1 SGDLS and CDR2 YYNGEE. CDR3 amino acids: CASSVLAGGQNEQFF. CDR3 bases: TGTGCCAGCAGCGTATTGGCGGGGGGGCAAAATGAGCAGTTCTTC.

The CDR3 spells CSVEIQGGKLFF. In nucleotides, the CDR3 is TGCAGCGTTGAAATCCAGGGGGGAAAACTGTTTTTT. V is TRBV29-1 and J is TRBJ1-4; 7 bases are shared with TRBD1. The trim removed 2 bases at V and 10 bases at J, leaving 4 bases unmatched. The CDR3 contains 12 residues. Germline lookup yields CDR1 SQVTM and CDR2 ANQGSEA. Looking up the rest from reference TRBV29-1 and TRBJ1-4 gives the full variable domain: SAVISQKPSRDICQRGTSLTIQCQVDSQVTMMFWYRQQPGQSLTLIATANQGSEATYESGFVIDKFPISRPNLTFSTLTVSNMSPEDSSIYLCSVEIQGGKLFFGSGTQLSVL.

The table lists this clone with a count of one. The same CDR3 can be traced to other DNA sequences in this sample. V usage is TRBV11-2 and J usage is TRBJ1-3, with unresolved D. This CDR3 contains 13 residues. The germline V gene encodes CDR1 SGHAT and CDR2 FQNNGV. V lost 5 bases and J lost 8, with 13 bases in between. DNA for the CDR3: TGTGCCAGCAGCCTAACCGCTGCCGACACCATATATTTT. Translation gives CASSLTAADTIYF. Full variable domain (rest looked up from reference TRBV11-2 and TRBJ1-3): EAGVAQSPRYKIIEKRQSVAFWCNPISGHATLYWYQQILGQGPKLLIQFQNNGVVDDSQLPKDRFSAERLKGVDSTLKIQPAKLEDSAVYLCASSLTAADTIYFGEGSWLTVV.

This clone was seen only a few times. The chain joins TRBV2 to TRBJ2-7; 11 nucleotides align to TRBD2. Looked up from germline, CDR1 is SNHLY and CDR2 is FYNNEI. The CDR3 has 16 residues. J lost 5 bases, V lost 5 bases, and 11 bases had no gene match. For the CDR3, the DNA is TGTGCCAGCAGTACTCTCTTAGCGGGAGGGGACAACGAGCAGTACTTC. This gives the protein CASSTLLAGGDNEQYF.

The CDR3 coding sequence is TGTGCCAGCGTCGTACCTTCAGGCTATGAGCAGTTCTTC. Its translation is CASVVPSGYEQFF. V is TRBV2 and J is TRBJ2-1, with D uncertain. The germline V gene has CDR1 SNHLY and CDR2 FYNNEI. This CDR3 comprises 13 residues. Trimming took off 8 bases at V and 8 bases at J, with 16 bases between the two ends.

The V gene is TRBV28, the J gene TRBJ1-2; D remains unclear. CDR1 is MDHEN, CDR2 SYDVKM, per germline. V was shortened by 3 bases and J by 5 bases, with 7 bases between the two germline ends. The CDR3 spans 12 residues. The CDR3 DNA reads TGTGCCAGCAGTTTTAGCAGATATGGCTACACCTTC. Its translation is CASSFSRYGYTF.

This clone was seen a single time. The CDR3 bases are TGTGCCAGCAGCTTAGCAGGGGGGAGCGAAGCTTTCTTT. Translated: CASSLAGGSEAFF. The chain uses TRBV7-9 and TRBJ1-1, with a possible D match to TRBD1 (6 bases). Trimming took 0 bases from V and 8 from J, leaving 10 bases between them. CDR3 length: 13 amino acids. Germline V gene data show CDR1 as SEHNR and CDR2 as FQNEAQ (reference sequence). The entire variable domain, with the rest obtained from reference TRBV7-9 and TRBJ1-1, is as follows: DTGVSQNPRHKITKRGQNVTFRCDPISEHNRLYWYRQTLGQGPEFLTYFQNEAQLEKSRLLSDRFSAERPKGSFSTLEIQRTEQGDSAMYLCASSLAGGSEAFFGQGTRLTVV.

This rearrangement joins TRBV30 to TRBJ1-5, with 9 bases fitting TRBD1. CDR3 size: 18 residues. Unmatched junction bases numbered 20, after V lost 2 bases and J lost 9 bases. Germline V CDR1 and CDR2: GTSNPN, SVGIG (reference sequence). CDR3 in amino acids: CAWSTYRQDRGTRGPQHF. The CDR3 DNA is TGTGCCTGGAGTACGTACCGCCAAGACAGGGGGACCCGCGGGCCCCAGCATTTT.

This clone was picked up many times. This chain links TRBV7-3 with TRBJ2-5; 11 nucleotides match TRBD2. Germline V gene lookup returns CDR1 SGHTA and CDR2 FQGTGA. With V trimmed by 3 bases and J by 7 bases, 7 bases remained unmatched. The CDR3 runs to 15 residues. The CDR3 region has the DNA TGTGCCAGCAGCTTTCTAGCGGGGGGCCACGGGACCCAGTACTTC. Translating it yields CASSFLAGGHGTQYF. The complete variable domain, with remaining parts taken from reference TRBV7-3 and TRBJ2-5, reads GAGVSQTPSNKVTEKGKYVELRCDPISGHTALYWYRQSLGQGPEFLIYFQGTGAADDSGLPNDRFFAVRPEGSVSTLKIQRTERGDSAVYLCASSFLAGGHGTQYFGPGTRLLVL.

The CDR3 loop is CASSPDHSGNTIYF. The DNA for the CDR3 is TGCGCCAGCAGCCCGGACCACTCTGGAAACACCATATATTTT. The genes are TRBV5-1 and TRBJ1-3, with unresolved D. Per the germline V gene, CDR1 is SGHRS and CDR2 is YFSETQ. Trimming shortened V by 4 bases and J by 0 bases, and 8 bases separated the two germline ends. The CDR3 extends over 14 amino acids.